This T cell receptor beta chain was sequenced during a study of monozygotic twins with inflammatory bowel disease. TCRdb reprocessed the 5' RACE reads, with one entry per CDR3 protein and no DNA. Recorded for this sample: nearly 450,000 distinct CDR3 sequences. Germline V gives CDR1 LGHDT, CDR2 YNNKEL (reference sequence). This CDR3 is 14 amino acids long. The chain links TRBV3-1 to TRBJ1-2; the D call from TCRdb, TRBD1, cannot be confirmed without DNA. The TCR comes from a human donor with ulcerative colitis or Crohn's disease, or a healthy co-twin of an affected twin (not recorded which). Specimen: blood. The CDR3 reads CASSQDGQGNGYTF.